The 29 T cell receptor beta chains presented below share a single source sample, sequenced in a study of blood T cell repertoires in COVID-19. Method: immunoSEQ multiplex PCR; TCRdb's copy keeps in-frame clones and lacks some. This sample has just over 350,000 clones, with 75% to 90% found just once. Sequencing was done on a sample of peripheral blood. The receptors shown here come from a woman aged 60-75 years with COVID-19, enrolled during active disease.

The V call is TRBV7-2, the J call TRBJ2-7, with a tentative D call TRBD2 (6 bases). Germline V lookup: CDR1 SGHTA, CDR2 FQGNSA. Deletions cut 0 bases from V and 2 bases from J, with 14 bases between. The CDR3 has 16 residues. The DNA for the CDR3 is TGTGCCAGCAGCTTAGCGGGGGGACCGTTAACCTACGAGCAGTACTTC. Translation: CASSLAGGPLTYEQYF.

The CDR3 sequence: CASSLAGGRPYSNQPQHF. The CDR3 bases are TGTGCCAGCAGCCTTGCAGGAGGCCGTCCCTATAGCAATCAGCCCCAGCATTTT. V usage is TRBV11-3 and J usage is TRBJ1-5; D remains unclear. The CDR3 is made up of 18 amino acids. Trimming shortened V by 5 bases and J by 0 bases, and 20 bases separated the two germline ends. Germline lookup yields CDR1 SGHNT and CDR2 YENEEA.

The rearrangement uses TRBV18 and TRBJ1-1, with D possibly being TRBD1 (6 bases). Trimming took off 6 bases at V and 1 base at J, with 15 bases between the two ends. Germline CDR1 KGHSH, CDR2 LQKENI. The CDR3 extends over 15 amino acids. CDR3 in DNA: TGTGCCAGCTCCTGGACAGAAAACGGGAACACTGAAGCTTTCTTT. Translated, it gives CASSWTENGNTEAFF.

The genes are TRBV5-4 and TRBJ1-1, with 7 nucleotides matching TRBD1. Germline CDR1 is SGHNT and CDR2 is YYREEE (reference sequence). The CDR3 covers 14 residues. V gave up 4 bases and J gave up 0 bases; unmatched junction bases: 3. This chain's CDR3 is CASSQGQMNTEAFF. The CDR3 region has the DNA TGTGCCAGCAGCCAGGGACAGATGAACACTGAAGCTTTCTTT.

This clone occurred a few times. The gene calls are TRBV5-4 and TRBJ1-2, with unresolved D. V was cut by 0 bases and J by 8 bases, with 17 bases left in between. This CDR3 region has 15 residues. Germline lookup yields CDR1 SGHNT and CDR2 YYREEE (reference sequence). CDR3 nucleotide sequence: TGTGCCAGCAGCTTGGCCGGAGGGAAAACGCGGGGCTACACCTTC. It yields the protein CASSLAGGKTRGYTF.

J is TRBJ2-7 and V is TRBV18, with 9 bases that match TRBD1. V gave up 4 bases and J gave up 2 bases; unmatched junction bases: 3. This CDR3 has 14 residues. From germline, CDR1 is KGHSH and CDR2 LQKENI. In nucleotides, the CDR3 is TGTGCCAGCTCACAGGGACAGGGAACCTACGAGCAGTACTTC. It encodes CASSQGQGTYEQYF.

This clone was detected only a few times. The gene calls are TRBV6-5 and TRBJ1-6; 8 positions match TRBD1. V shed 4 bases and J 10 bases; nucleotides not matched to a gene: 3. This CDR3 has 13 residues. CDR1 MNHEY and CDR2 SVGAGI come from the germline V gene. For the CDR3, the DNA is TGTGCCAGCAGTTGGACAGGGATCTCACCCCTCCACTTT. As protein: CASSWTGISPLHF.

CDR3 coding DNA: TGTGCCAGCAGCTTGGACGGTTCGTTTCATCAGGGCCTTAGGGATACGCAGTATTTT. Translated, it gives CASSLDGSFHQGLRDTQYF. J is TRBJ2-3 and V is TRBV7-3; weak D call: TRBD1 (5 bases). Germline V gives CDR1 SGHTA, CDR2 FQGTGA. The CDR3 consists of 19 residues. Trimming removed 3 bases from V and 6 bases from J, with 28 bases in between. The complete variable domain, with remaining parts taken from reference TRBV7-3 and TRBJ2-3, reads GAGVSQTPSNKVTEKGKYVELRCDPISGHTALYWYRQSLGQGPEFLIYFQGTGAADDSGLPNDRFFAVRPEGSVSTLKIQRTERGDSAVYLCASSLDGSFHQGLRDTQYFGPGTRLTVL.

The chain's CDR3 is CASSSLLAGMSYEQYF. Written as DNA, the CDR3 is TGTGCCAGCAGTTCCCTTCTTGCAGGGATGAGCTACGAGCAGTACTTC. The gene calls are TRBV27 and TRBJ2-7; perhaps TRBD1 as D (5 bases). In germline, CDR1 is MNHEY, CDR2 SMNVEV (reference sequence). V dropped 4 bases and J dropped 3 bases, with 19 bases sitting between them. CDR3 size: 16 residues.

This chain links TRBV19 with TRBJ2-7; the D is unclear. The length of the CDR3 is 14 residues. Germline V gene data show CDR1 as LNHDA and CDR2 as SQIVND (reference sequence). Deletions cut 1 base from V and 1 base from J, with 8 bases between. The CDR3 spells CASSIAEWSYEQYF. The CDR3 DNA reads TGTGCCAGTAGTATAGCGGAGTGGTCCTACGAGCAGTACTTC.

The genes are TRBV5-1 and TRBJ2-3; 10 nucleotides line up with TRBD2. J gave up 0 bases and V 4 bases, and 5 bases lay outside the gene matches. The germline V gene has CDR1 SGHRS and CDR2 YFSETQ. This CDR3 is 16 amino acids long. The CDR3 loop is CASSTLAGGSTDTQYF. CDR3 in DNA: TGCGCCAGCAGCACATTAGCGGGGGGAAGCACAGATACGCAGTATTTT.

The chain employs TRBV5-1 and TRBJ2-3; 12 bases agree with TRBD2. The germline gives CDR1 SGHRS, CDR2 YFSETQ. The CDR3 runs 21 residues. J was trimmed by 1 base and V by 0 bases; bases with no gene match: 15. The CDR3 nucleotides read TGCGCCAGCAGCTTGGTCGAACTCGGATACCGGACTAGCGGGGGCACAGATACGCAGTATTTT. Its protein is CASSLVELGYRTSGGTDTQYF.

The J gene is TRBJ2-5, the V gene TRBV5-1; possible D gene TRBD2, 5 bases. The CDR3 sequence is 15 residues long. Per germline, CDR1 SGHRS and CDR2 YFSETQ. Trimming removed 4 bases at V and 4 bases at J, with 17 bases between. This CDR3 reads CASSVMRGLGETQYF. Here the CDR3 DNA reads TGCGCCAGCAGCGTCATGAGAGGGTTGGGAGAGACCCAGTACTTC.

This chain connects TRBV28 to TRBJ2-7; 8 bases are shared with TRBD1. Trimming removed 10 bases from V and 3 bases from J; junction bases left unmatched: 5. The CDR3 contains 12 residues. Germline values: CDR1 MDHEN, CDR2 SYDVKM. CDR3 sequence: CATVGQGYEQYF. In DNA, the CDR3 is TGTGCCACAGTAGGACAGGGCTACGAGCAGTACTTC.

V gene TRBV11-3 combines with J gene TRBJ1-1; D is undetermined. Germline CDR1 SGHNT, CDR2 YENEEA. This CDR3 region has 14 residues. The germline V and J ends were trimmed by 0 bases and 11 bases, with 16 bases remaining between them. DNA of the CDR3: TGTGCCAGCAGCTTAGATCGGGCACCCGGCGGGGCTTTCTTT. Its protein product is CASSLDRAPGGAFF.

The rearrangement joins TRBV9 to TRBJ1-2; 11 nucleotides match TRBD1. V shed 7 bases, J shed 4 bases, and the junction held 9 bases outside the gene matches. This CDR3 has 15 residues. Germline lookup yields CDR1 SGDLS and CDR2 YYNGEE. CDR3 sequence reads: CASVGQGAGSYGYTF. Written as DNA, the CDR3 is TGTGCCAGCGTCGGACAGGGGGCAGGGAGCTATGGCTACACCTTC.

The chain couples TRBV7-9 to TRBJ2-4; 7 bases align to TRBD1. The CDR3 consists of 16 residues. Germline trimming cut 5 bases from V and 0 bases from J; bases unmatched to any gene: 7. In germline, CDR1 is SEHNR, CDR2 FQNEAQ (reference sequence). The CDR3 DNA is TGTGCCAGCAGCCAGGGACAGAACTTAGCCAAAAACATTCAGTACTTC. This codes for CASSQGQNLAKNIQYF.

The CDR3 nucleotides read TGTGCCAGCAGTTACCTTTCAGGGGTAGGTGAAGCTTTCTTT. Translated: CASSYLSGVGEAFF. V and J are TRBV6-5 and TRBJ1-1; TRBD1 might be the D (6 bases). Germline CDR1 and CDR2: MNHEY and SVGAGI. V gave up 2 bases and J gave up 7 bases, with 14 bases separating them. This CDR3 contains 14 residues.

This chain connects TRBV9 to TRBJ1-1; 11 bases match TRBD1. The length of the CDR3 is 14 residues. Losses at the gene ends were 3 bases for V and 5 bases for J; bases not matched to a gene: 3. The V gene's germline CDR1 is SGDLS and CDR2 YYNGEE. The CDR3 loop is CASSDRDRGTEAFF. In DNA, the CDR3 is TGTGCCAGCAGCGACCGGGACAGGGGGACTGAAGCTTTCTTT.

The CDR3 is CASSLGGQYEQYF. CDR3 sequence (DNA): TGTGCCAGCAGCTTAGGGGGGCAATACGAGCAGTACTTC. J is TRBJ2-7 and V is TRBV7-9, with a possible D match to TRBD1 (6 bases). V lost 1 base to trimming and J lost 4 bases, with 8 bases between them. The V gene's germline CDR1 is SEHNR and CDR2 FQNEAQ (reference sequence). The CDR3 has 13 residues.

The genes are TRBV6-5 and TRBJ1-1; 11 bases align to TRBD1. The V segment lost 7 bases and the J segment 3 bases; nucleotides outside the gene matches: 7. The CDR3 is 15 residues long. Germline values: CDR1 MNHEY, CDR2 SVGAGI. The CDR3 here is CASTRKGQGDTEAFF. The CDR3 DNA reads TGTGCCAGCACCCGAAAGGGACAGGGGGACACTGAAGCTTTCTTT.

The V gene is TRBV5-1, the J gene TRBJ1-2; 11 positions match TRBD1. V was pared by 4 bases and J by 4 bases, with 6 bases of the junction left unmatched. Germline values: CDR1 SGHRS, CDR2 YFSETQ. The CDR3 contains 15 residues. CDR3 nucleotide sequence: TGCGCCAGCAGCCCTGGACAGGGGGCTGGCTATGGCTACACCTTC. It yields the protein CASSPGQGAGYGYTF.

The V gene is TRBV15, the J gene TRBJ2-1, with TRBD2 identical over 15 bases. This CDR3 is built from 15 residues. V lost 5 bases to trimming and J lost 8 bases; unmatched junction nucleotides: 4. Looked up from germline, CDR1 is LNHNV and CDR2 is YYDKDF (reference sequence). The CDR3: CATSWTSGGADEQFF. In DNA form, the CDR3 reads TGTGCCACCAGCTGGACTAGCGGGGGGGCTGATGAGCAGTTCTTC.

V and J are TRBV9 and TRBJ2-3, with 9 nucleotides matching TRBD2. V lost 0 bases and J lost 3; bases outside the gene matches: 5. CDR3 length equals 16 residues. The germline V gene has CDR1 SGDLS and CDR2 YYNGEE. CDR3 region: CASSVGGGGITDTQYF. Here the CDR3 DNA reads TGTGCCAGCAGCGTAGGCGGGGGGGGCATTACAGATACGCAGTATTTT.

This clone is a singleton in its sample. The genes are TRBV7-2 and TRBJ1-3; D gene ambiguous. V lost 1 base and J lost 0, with 16 bases in between. The CDR3 totals 18 residues. Germline values: CDR1 SGHTA, CDR2 FQGNSA. CDR3: CASSLGLGGHGSGNTIYF. The CDR3 DNA reads TGTGCCAGCAGCTTAGGGTTGGGAGGGCACGGCTCTGGAAACACCATATATTTT.

This rearrangement joins TRBV5-1 to TRBJ2-7; D is unresolved. V lost 4 bases, J lost 2 bases, and 13 bases lay in between. CDR1 is SGHRS and CDR2 is YFSETQ in the germline V gene. There are 14 residues in the CDR3. CDR3 nucleotide sequence: TGCGCCAGCAGCATATCAGGTCTCACCTACGAGCAGTACTTC. Translating it yields CASSISGLTYEQYF.

The chain carries TRBV6-5 and TRBJ2-5, with D hard to call. The CDR3 contains 14 residues. V lost 5 bases and J lost 5, with 15 bases in between. Germline CDR1 and CDR2: MNHEY and SVGAGI. CDR3 region: CASSTTQVRETQYF. The CDR3, as DNA: TGTGCCAGCAGTACGACCCAGGTACGGGAGACCCAGTACTTC.

The chain recombines TRBV30 with TRBJ2-7; possible D gene TRBD1, 6 bases. CDR1 and CDR2 from the germline V gene are GTSNPN and SVGIG (reference sequence). The CDR3 is made up of 13 amino acids. V lost 6 bases to trimming and J lost 2 bases, with 14 bases between them. The CDR3 here is CACLRQEPYEQYF. CDR3 DNA: TGTGCCTGTCTACGACAGGAGCCCTACGAGCAGTACTTC.

The V gene is TRBV9, the J gene TRBJ1-2; TRBD1 matches at 10 bases. J was trimmed by 0 bases and V by 2 bases; bases with no gene match: 7. CDR3 length equals 17 residues. Germline V gene sequence: CDR1 SGDLS, CDR2 YYNGEE. The CDR3 protein is CASSVSRDRGANYGYTF. In DNA form, the CDR3 reads TGTGCCAGCAGCGTGTCCCGGGACAGGGGCGCTAACTATGGCTACACCTTC.